This TCR beta chain was sequenced in a study of regulatory T cells in long-lasting Graves disease. Study results and caveats: Sample size, which was small, may have reduced accuracy.

Stated time point: persistent/refractory GD, antithyroid drugs over 5 years with positive TRAb. The TCR library was made from RNA extracted from PBMCs. According to the study, TCR beta libraries were built with iRepertoire HTBI primers and CDR3-region Arm-PCR. TCRdb used MiXCR to reprocess the multiplex PCR reads, holding one entry per CDR3 protein. The data show around 460,000 distinct CDR3 sequences, with under 25% seen just once and about 12% held by the top ten. This clonotype was seen repeatedly, ten times or more. As yet, its antigen is unknown. The sequence came from a female donor with Graves disease. The specimen comprised peripheral blood mononuclear cells (PBMCs), sampled when the disease was refractory, from a patient treated with antithyroid drugs.

CDR3 DNA sequence: TGTGCCAGCACGCGAGGGGCTGGAAACACCATATATTTT. As protein: CASTRGAGNTIYF. The rearrangement joins TRBV6-1 to TRBJ1-3, with D possibly being TRBD1 (5 bases). The CDR3 has 13 residues. V was cut by 7 bases and J by 2 bases, with 9 bases left in between. CDR1 is MNHNS and CDR2 is SASEGT in the germline V gene.